This section outlines one T cell receptor beta chain sequence together with its context. What it binds is not known. Sequencing used immunoSEQ v3. Profiling relied on immunoSEQ multiplex PCR, and the TCRdb table lists in-frame clones only, not all of them. The data contain tens of thousands of clones, about two thirds of them singletons. The time point denotes: pre-treatment sample, taken before nivolumab and TIL therapy. Most excised metastases sampled were pleural nodules or supraclavicular lymph nodes. The record originates from a study of TIL therapy for anti-PD-1-resistant metastatic lung cancer. Study-wide background: Tumors carried a median about 1.6 non-synonymous mutations per megabase. General study findings and limits: Compared with baseline intratumoral T cells, expanded TIL cultures were more clonal and less diverse (roughly 6.5% vs 31%).

The TCR was taken from a person aged 25-85 years with non-small cell lung cancer. This sample comprised tumor tissue, obtained at baseline.

Here the CDR3 DNA reads TGTGCCAGCAGTCTCCGGGGAGCGCTCGGCCACGAGCAGTACTTC. Residues: CASSLRGALGHEQYF. The chain has TRBV28 and TRBJ2-7, with D tentatively TRBD2 (5 bases). The ends were cut back, 5 bases at V and 5 bases at J, with 19 bases in the middle. There are 15 residues in the CDR3. Germline V gene data show CDR1 as MDHEN and CDR2 as SYDVKM.